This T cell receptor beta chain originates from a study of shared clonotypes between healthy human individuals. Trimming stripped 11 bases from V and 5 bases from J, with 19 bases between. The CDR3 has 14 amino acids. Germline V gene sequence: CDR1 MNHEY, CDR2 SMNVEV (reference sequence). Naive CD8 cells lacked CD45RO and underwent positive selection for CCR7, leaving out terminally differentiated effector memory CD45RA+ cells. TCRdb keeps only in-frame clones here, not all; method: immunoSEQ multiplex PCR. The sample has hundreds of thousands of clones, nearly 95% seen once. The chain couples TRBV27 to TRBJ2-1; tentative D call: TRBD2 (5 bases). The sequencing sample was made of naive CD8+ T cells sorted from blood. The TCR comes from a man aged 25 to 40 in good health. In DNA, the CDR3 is TGTGCCTCTTCGTGGGAGTTAGCTAACAATGAGCAGTTCTTC. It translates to CASSWELANNEQFF.